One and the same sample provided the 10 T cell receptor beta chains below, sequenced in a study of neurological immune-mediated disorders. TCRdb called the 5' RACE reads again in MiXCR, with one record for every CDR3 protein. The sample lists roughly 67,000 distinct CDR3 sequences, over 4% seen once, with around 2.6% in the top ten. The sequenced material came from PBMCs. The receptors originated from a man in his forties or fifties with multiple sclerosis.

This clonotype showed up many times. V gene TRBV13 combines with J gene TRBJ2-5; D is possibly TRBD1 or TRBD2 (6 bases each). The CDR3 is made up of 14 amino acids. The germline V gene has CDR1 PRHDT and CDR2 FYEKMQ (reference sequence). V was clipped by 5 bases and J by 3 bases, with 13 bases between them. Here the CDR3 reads CASSMPGAKETQYF. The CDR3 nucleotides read TGTGCCAGCAGCATGCCGGGGGCTAAAGAGACCCAGTACTTC.

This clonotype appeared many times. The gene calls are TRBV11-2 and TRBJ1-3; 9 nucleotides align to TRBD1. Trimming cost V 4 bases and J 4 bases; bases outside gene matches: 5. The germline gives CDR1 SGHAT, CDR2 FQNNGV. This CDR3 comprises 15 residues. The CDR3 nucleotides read TGTGCCAGCAGCTCCGGGACAGGGTGGGGAAACACCATATATTTT. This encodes CASSSGTGWGNTIYF.

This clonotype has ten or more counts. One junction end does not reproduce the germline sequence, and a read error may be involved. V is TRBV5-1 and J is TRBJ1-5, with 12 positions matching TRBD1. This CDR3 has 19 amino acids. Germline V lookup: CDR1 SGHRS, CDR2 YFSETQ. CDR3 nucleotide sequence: TGCGCCAGCAGCTTGGCCGAGTTTCCCGGGACAGGGGGCCTGGAGCCCCAGAATTTT. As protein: CASSLAEFPGTGGLEPQNF.

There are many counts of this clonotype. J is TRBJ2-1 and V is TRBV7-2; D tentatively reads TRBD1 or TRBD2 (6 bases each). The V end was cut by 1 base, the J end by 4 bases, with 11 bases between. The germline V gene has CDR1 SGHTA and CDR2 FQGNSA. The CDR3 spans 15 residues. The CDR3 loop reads CASSLGRGEYNEQFF. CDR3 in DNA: TGTGCCAGCAGCTTAGGGAGGGGGGAGTACAATGAGCAGTTCTTC.

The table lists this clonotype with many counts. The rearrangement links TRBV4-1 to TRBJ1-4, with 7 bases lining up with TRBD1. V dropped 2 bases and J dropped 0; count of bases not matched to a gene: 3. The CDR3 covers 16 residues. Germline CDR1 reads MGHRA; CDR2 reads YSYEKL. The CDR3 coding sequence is TGCGCCAGCAGCCAATTCGGACAGGCAACTAATGAAAAACTGTTTTTT. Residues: CASSQFGQATNEKLFF.

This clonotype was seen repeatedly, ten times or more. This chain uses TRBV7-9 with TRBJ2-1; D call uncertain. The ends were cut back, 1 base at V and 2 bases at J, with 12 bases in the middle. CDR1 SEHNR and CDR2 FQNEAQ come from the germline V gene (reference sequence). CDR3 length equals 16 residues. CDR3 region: CASSLGSRSPYNEQFF. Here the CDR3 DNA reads TGTGCCAGCAGCTTAGGCTCGCGGAGTCCCTACAATGAGCAGTTCTTC.

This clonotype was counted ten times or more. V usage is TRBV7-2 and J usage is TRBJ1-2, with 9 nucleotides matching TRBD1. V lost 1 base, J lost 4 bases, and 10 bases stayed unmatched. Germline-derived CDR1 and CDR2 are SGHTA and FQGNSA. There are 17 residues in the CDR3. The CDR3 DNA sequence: TGTGCCAGCAGCTTAGGGGGCGGAACAGGGGGCATCTATGGCTACACCTTC. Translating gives CASSLGGGTGGIYGYTF.

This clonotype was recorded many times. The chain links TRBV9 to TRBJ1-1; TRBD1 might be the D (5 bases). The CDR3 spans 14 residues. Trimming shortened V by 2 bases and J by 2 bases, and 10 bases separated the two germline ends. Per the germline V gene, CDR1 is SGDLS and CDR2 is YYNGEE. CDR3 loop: CASSVKTGNTEAFF. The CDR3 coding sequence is TGTGCCAGCAGCGTCAAAACAGGTAACACTGAAGCTTTCTTT.

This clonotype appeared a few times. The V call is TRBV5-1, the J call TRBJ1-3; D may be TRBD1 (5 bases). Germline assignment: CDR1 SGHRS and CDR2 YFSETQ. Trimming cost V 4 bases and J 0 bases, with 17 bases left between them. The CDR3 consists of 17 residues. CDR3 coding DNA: TGCGCCAGCAGCCCCGGGGGTTCTATCAGCTCTGGAAACACCATATATTTT. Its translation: CASSPGGSISSGNTIYF.

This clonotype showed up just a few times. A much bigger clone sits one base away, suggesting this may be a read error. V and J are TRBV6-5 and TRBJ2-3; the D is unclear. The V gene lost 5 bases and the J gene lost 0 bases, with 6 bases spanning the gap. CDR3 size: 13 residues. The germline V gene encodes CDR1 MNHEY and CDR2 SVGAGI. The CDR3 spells CASSRESTDTQYF. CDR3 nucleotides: TGTGCCAGCAGTAGGGAAAGCACAGATACGCAGTATTTT.